The TCR beta chain under discussion was sequenced for a study of shared clonotypes between healthy human individuals. In the study overall: Donor composition was a couple of women and a few men, aged 18 to 49. CD4 naive and memory got three plates each, CD8 naive two, CD8 memory one. The study, taken as a whole, reports: Naive subsets generally exceeded memory subsets in estimated richness. Sequencing of the sorted subsets was shown by rarefaction to be incomplete despite large depth.

Concerning this clone itself: Its specificity is not known.

Naive CD8 cells, CD45RO-negative and positively selected for CCR7, excluded terminally differentiated effector memory CD45RA+ cells. This CDR3 has 13 residues. The V gene lost 3 bases and the J gene lost 4 bases, with 7 bases spanning the gap. Germline assignment: CDR1 MGHRA and CDR2 YSYEKL. The assay was immunoSEQ multiplex PCR, and TCRdb's table has in-frame clones only and misses some. The sample holds more than 500,000 clones, approximately 95% seen once. Sequencing used naive CD8+ T cells sorted from blood. The J gene is TRBJ2-1, the V gene TRBV4-1; D unclear. The sequence came from a woman under 40 in good health. DNA for the CDR3: TGCGCCAGCAGCCATCCCGGGTACAATGAGCAGTTCTTC. Translation: CASSHPGYNEQFF.